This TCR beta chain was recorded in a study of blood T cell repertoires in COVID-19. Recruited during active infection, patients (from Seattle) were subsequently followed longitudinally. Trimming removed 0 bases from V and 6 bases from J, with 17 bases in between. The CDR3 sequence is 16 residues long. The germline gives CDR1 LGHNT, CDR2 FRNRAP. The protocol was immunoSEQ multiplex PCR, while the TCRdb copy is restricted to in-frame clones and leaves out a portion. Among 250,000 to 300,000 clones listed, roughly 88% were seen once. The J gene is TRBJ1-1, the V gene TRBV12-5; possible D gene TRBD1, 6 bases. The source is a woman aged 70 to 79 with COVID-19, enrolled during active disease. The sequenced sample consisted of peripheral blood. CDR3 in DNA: TGTGCTAGTGGTTTGGTACTTGATAGGGGGGGAGCTGAAGCTTTCTTT. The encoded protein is CASGLVLDRGGAEAFF.